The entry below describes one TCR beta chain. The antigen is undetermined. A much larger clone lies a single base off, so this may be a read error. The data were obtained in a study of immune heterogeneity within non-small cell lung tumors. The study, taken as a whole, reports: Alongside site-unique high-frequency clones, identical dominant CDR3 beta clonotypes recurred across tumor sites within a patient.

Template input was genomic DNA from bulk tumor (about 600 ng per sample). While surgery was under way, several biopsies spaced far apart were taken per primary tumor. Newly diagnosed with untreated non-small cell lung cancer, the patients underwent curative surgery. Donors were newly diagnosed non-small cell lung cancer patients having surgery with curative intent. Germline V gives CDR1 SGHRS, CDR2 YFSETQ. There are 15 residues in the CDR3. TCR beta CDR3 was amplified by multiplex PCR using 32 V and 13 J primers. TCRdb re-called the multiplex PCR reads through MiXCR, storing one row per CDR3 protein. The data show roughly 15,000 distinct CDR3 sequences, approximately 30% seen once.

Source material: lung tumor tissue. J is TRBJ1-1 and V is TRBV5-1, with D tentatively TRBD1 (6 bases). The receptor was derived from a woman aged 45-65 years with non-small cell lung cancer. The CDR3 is CASSRRGREYTEASF. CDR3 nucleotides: TGCGCCAGCAGCCGCAGGGGAAGGGAGTACACTGAAGCTTCCTTT.